Listed below are T cell receptor beta chains from one sample, sequenced in a study of T cells after yellow fever vaccination. TCRdb re-analysed the 5' RACE reads in MiXCR, keeping a single row per CDR3 protein. The sample includes some 500,000 distinct CDR3 sequences, about 14% seen only once; the top ten take more than 12%. Sample: PBMCs, taken on the day of the yellow fever booster vaccination. These receptors were collected from a young man who received the YFV17D yellow fever vaccine. Both conserved end residues are part of each CDR3. A D gene is named only where the DNA matches it firmly.

15	TRBV7-8	TRBJ2-6	.	CAILKGLSGANVLTF
13	TRBV4-2	TRBJ2-1	.	CASSQDDTVTQFF
16	TRBV30	TRBJ1-1	TRBD1	CAWSGTRTGATTEAFF
13	TRBV10-3	TRBJ2-3	.	CAINQDSTDTQYF
15	TRBV5-6	TRBJ2-5	TRBD1	CASSFRMAGGETQYF
16	TRBV12-3/TRBV12-4	TRBJ2-3	.	CASSLPGGKRWGTQYF
15	TRBV7-9	TRBJ1-6	.	CASSPQSSYNSPLHF
12	TRBV7-2	TRBJ2-1	.	CASSLVGYEQFF
14	TRBV27	TRBJ2-3	.	CASSSYRNTDTQYF
17	TRBV14	TRBJ2-1	TRBD2	CASSQWGGGSSYNEQFF
15	TRBV10-3	TRBJ1-3	TRBD1	CAITRTGNAGNTIYF
16	TRBV23-1	TRBJ1-5	.	CASSHPPDGKNQPQHF
20	TRBV9	TRBJ2-3	TRBD2	CASSSRHSGTSGGSGDTQYF
14	TRBV30	TRBJ2-2	.	CAWDRDLGTGELFF
15	TRBV7-8	TRBJ2-3	TRBD2	CASSSSSGWTDTQYF
12	TRBV2	TRBJ1-5	TRBD1	CASKTGNQPQHF
15	TRBV9	TRBJ1-2	.	CASSPREGRGYGYTF